The clone carrying this T cell receptor beta chain was detected once. Its antigen is not known. Stability of Graves' hyperthyroidism was defined as absent ophthalmopathy progression within 18 months. These patients, aged 18 to 65, had recently diagnosed hyperthyroidism lasting under 2 months. This specimen belongs to a study of T cells in Graves' hyperthyroidism and ophthalmopathy. Study-wide results and limits: Ophthalmopathy cases were set apart from stable hyperthyroidism by a 13 V-J model.

The CDR3 is 14 amino acids. Germline assignment: CDR1 ENHRY and CDR2 SYGVKD. V dropped 11 bases and J dropped 1 base, with 14 bases sitting between them. RNA transcripts were the template for amplifying TCR beta CDR3 regions. HTBI primers were the set used in a first-round RT-PCR of the TCR CDR3. TCRdb independently ran MiXCR on the multiplex PCR reads; one entry per CDR3 protein. Altogether 750,000 to 950,000 distinct CDR3 sequences are present, 38% being singletons, with the ten largest covering 8.9%. The sequence was collected from a man younger than 30 with Graves' hyperthyroidism. Sequences were obtained from blood. The V call is TRBV10-3, the J call TRBJ2-2, with D perhaps matching TRBD1 (6 bases). The CDR3 sequence is CAAGAGKNTGELFF. The CDR3 bases are TGTGCCGCAGGGGCAGGAAAGAACACCGGGGAGCTGTTTTTT.